Following are 29 T cell receptor beta chains from one sample sequenced in a study of regulatory T cells in long-lasting Graves disease. Noted time point: persistent/refractory GD, antithyroid drugs over 5 years with positive TRAb. Researchers made the TCR library from RNA that was extracted from PBMCs. Arm-PCR of CDR3 regions and iRepertoire HTBI primers were used to build TCR beta libraries. TCRdb fed the multiplex PCR reads into MiXCR, producing one record per CDR3 protein. Seen here are some 470,000 distinct CDR3 sequences, around a fifth observed once, and the top ten hold more than 6%. Source: peripheral blood mononuclear cells (PBMCs), taken when the disease was refractory, from a patient treated with antithyroid drugs. The receptors shown here come from a female donor with Graves disease.

This clonotype was found many times. This chain links TRBV11-3 with TRBJ1-2; D unresolved. V lost 4 bases to trimming and J lost 5 bases, with 14 bases between them. Per the germline V gene, CDR1 is SGHNT and CDR2 is YENEEA. The CDR3 consists of 14 residues. The CDR3 DNA reads as TGTGCCAGCAGCTCCCCGGATTCCTTATATGGCTACACCTTC. Translated: CASSSPDSLYGYTF.

This clonotype was recorded many times. The chain employs TRBV27 and TRBJ2-7; D may be TRBD1 (5 bases). The germline CDR1 and CDR2 sequences are MNHEY and SMNVEV (reference sequence). The germline V and J ends were trimmed by 3 bases and 0 bases, with 9 bases remaining between them. The CDR3 has 14 amino acids. CDR3 region: CASSFRGPSYEQYF. In DNA form, the CDR3 reads TGTGCCAGCAGTTTTAGGGGTCCCTCCTACGAGCAGTACTTC.

The table lists this clonotype with many counts. This sequence joins TRBV7-9 and TRBJ2-4; 11 bases map to TRBD2. The germline V gene encodes CDR1 SEHNR and CDR2 FQNEAQ (reference sequence). Trimming removed 5 bases from V and 5 bases from J; junction bases left unmatched: 2. This CDR3 is 14 amino acids long. CDR3 nucleotides: TGTGCCAGCAGCCAGGGACTAGCGGAAAACATTCAGTACTTC. The encoded protein is CASSQGLAENIQYF.

The V gene is TRBV7-2, the J gene TRBJ2-5, with 12 positions matching TRBD2. This CDR3 is built from 16 residues. V lost 0 bases, J lost 5 bases, and 4 bases stayed unmatched. The germline CDR1 and CDR2 sequences are SGHTA and FQGNSA. This chain's CDR3 is CASSLAPSGRAETQYF. In DNA form, the CDR3 reads TGTGCCAGCAGCTTAGCGCCTAGCGGGAGGGCGGAGACCCAGTACTTC. Looking up the rest from reference TRBV7-2 and TRBJ2-5 gives the full variable domain: GAGVSQSPSNKVTEKGKDVELRCDPISGHTALYWYRQSLGQGLEFLIYFQGNSAPDKSGLPSDRFSAERTGGSVSTLTIQRTQQEDSAVYLCASSLAPSGRAETQYFGPGTRLLVL.

This clonotype was counted between two and nine times. The gene calls are TRBV28 and TRBJ1-3; D is possibly TRBD1 (6 bases). Trimming took off 5 bases at V and 0 bases at J, with 17 bases between the two ends. Germline V CDR1 and CDR2: MDHEN, SYDVKM. This CDR3 region has 17 residues. CDR3 DNA sequence: TGTGCCAGCAGTATTCACAGGGTAGCTAACTCTGGAAACACCATATATTTT. It encodes CASSIHRVANSGNTIYF.

The chain carries TRBV7-9 and TRBJ2-7, with 14 bases matching TRBD2. The junction had 11 bases not matched to a gene; V was cut back by 5 bases and J by 2 bases. CDR3 length equals 18 residues. Germline V gene lookup returns CDR1 SEHNR and CDR2 FQNEAQ (reference sequence). CDR3 coding DNA: TGTGCCAGCAGCCCCCTGGGACTAGCGGGGGAGCATCCCTACGAGCAGTACTTC. The encoded protein is CASSPLGLAGEHPYEQYF.

This clonotype was counted only a few times. V usage is TRBV27 and J usage is TRBJ2-6, with TRBD2 as a possible D gene (5 bases). Germline CDR1 is MNHEY and CDR2 is SMNVEV (reference sequence). V was clipped by 5 bases and J by 2 bases, with 10 bases between them. The CDR3 has 15 residues. CDR3 in DNA: TGTGCCAGCAGTCCGGGGTGGACTGGGGCCAACGTCCTGACTTTC. Protein sequence: CASSPGWTGANVLTF. The full variable domain, completed using reference TRBV27 and TRBJ2-6, is EAQVTQNPRYLITVTGKKLTVTCSQNMNHEYMSWYRQDPGLGLRQIYYSMNVEVTDKGDVPEGYKVSRKEKRNFPLILESPSPNQTSLYFCASSPGWTGANVLTFGAGSRLTVL.

This chain joins TRBV7-2 and TRBJ2-7; D gene ambiguous. CDR1 SGHTA and CDR2 FQGNSA come from the germline V gene. The CDR3 consists of 15 residues. Trimming took 3 bases from V and 4 from J, leaving 16 bases between them. DNA of the CDR3: TGTGCCAGCAGCTTGACTGCTCTAGGACCTTACGAGCAGTACTTC. Encoded protein: CASSLTALGPYEQYF.

J is TRBJ1-1 and V is TRBV6-5; no clear D gene. CDR1 and CDR2 (germline): MNHEY, SVGAGI. Trimming stripped 4 bases from V and 2 bases from J, with 8 bases between. The CDR3 consists of 13 residues. CDR3 protein: CASSSWRNTEAFF. The CDR3 DNA reads as TGTGCCAGCAGTTCATGGCGCAACACTGAAGCTTTCTTT.

Turning to this clonotype: This likely stems from a read error, as it lies one base from a far larger clone. The chain recombines TRBV28 with TRBJ2-7; D uncertain. The CDR3 runs 13 residues. Germline V CDR1 and CDR2: MDHEN, SYDVKM. V lost 2 bases, J lost 3 bases, and 8 bases lay in between. The DNA for the CDR3 is TGTGCCAGCAGTTTAGCGGCCCTCTACGAGCAGTACTTC. Protein: CASSLAALYEQYF.

The rearrangement links TRBV4-3 to TRBJ1-5, with D unresolved. Trimming pared 1 base from V and 5 bases from J, leaving 9 bases between. This CDR3 is built from 14 residues. The germline CDR1 and CDR2 sequences are LGHNA and YSLEER. CDR3 sequence: CASSQGFYHQPQHF. The CDR3 nucleotides read TGCGCCAGCAGCCAAGGCTTCTATCATCAGCCCCAGCATTTT.

This clonotype was observed a few times. The J gene is TRBJ1-2, the V gene TRBV28; no clear D gene. Germline V gene lookup returns CDR1 MDHEN and CDR2 SYDVKM. The length of the CDR3 is 11 residues. V was shortened by 10 bases and J by 0 bases, with 6 bases between the two germline ends. This CDR3 reads CATTANYGYTF. The CDR3 DNA follows: TGTGCCACCACAGCTAACTATGGCTACACCTTC.

The sample holds many counts of this clonotype. The chain links TRBV28 to TRBJ2-5; TRBD2 agrees at 12 bases. The J segment lost 3 bases and the V segment lost 5 bases, leaving 10 bases of the junction unmatched. The CDR3 is 17 amino acids. Germline values: CDR1 MDHEN, CDR2 SYDVKM. CDR3 loop: CASSTRLAGDLEETQYF. CDR3 sequence (DNA): TGTGCCAGCAGTACCAGACTAGCGGGAGATTTGGAAGAGACCCAGTACTTC.

The V and J genes are TRBV7-2 and TRBJ2-1; D unclear. The germline V and J ends were trimmed by 6 bases and 6 bases, with 15 bases remaining between them. The CDR3 spans 14 residues. The germline V gene encodes CDR1 SGHTA and CDR2 FQGNSA. CDR3 residues: CASSQHPESNEQFF. Here the CDR3 DNA reads TGTGCCAGCAGTCAGCATCCCGAAAGCAATGAGCAGTTCTTC.

The rearrangement joins TRBV27 to TRBJ2-1; D call uncertain. Germline V gene data show CDR1 as MNHEY and CDR2 as SMNVEV (reference sequence). CDR3 length: 15 residues. Trimming removed 1 base from V and 8 bases from J, with 15 bases in between. In DNA form, the CDR3 reads TGTGCCAGCAGTTTATTAGGATGGTCCAACGATGAGCAGTTCTTC. This translates into CASSLLGWSNDEQFF.

This clonotype was found many times. In DNA, the CDR3 is TGTGCCAGCAGCTTATGGTCCGGGGGCTACGAGCAGTACTTC. Protein sequence: CASSLWSGGYEQYF. J is TRBJ2-7 and V is TRBV7-2; D perhaps matches TRBD2 (6 bases). Looked up from germline, CDR1 is SGHTA and CDR2 is FQGNSA. V lost 2 bases and J lost 3, with 11 bases in between. The CDR3 consists of 14 residues.

Worth noting for this clonotype: A read error may be the cause here, since a much bigger clone is one base away. The rearrangement uses TRBV2 and TRBJ1-6; D gene uncertain. CDR1 and CDR2 from the germline V gene are SNHLY and FYNNEI. CDR3 length equals 15 residues. Trimming took off 2 bases at V and 6 bases at J, with 11 bases between the two ends. DNA for the CDR3: TGTGCCAGCAGTGAAACGGCTCCCTCTAATTCACCCCTCCACTTT. Protein: CASSETAPSNSPLHF.

This clonotype has ten or more counts. This chain connects TRBV9 to TRBJ1-1; possibly TRBD1 for D (5 bases). The CDR3 length is 14 residues. V was trimmed by 8 bases and J by 0 bases, leaving 14 bases between them. Germline V gives CDR1 SGDLS, CDR2 YYNGEE. CDR3 loop: CASSGGVMNTEAFF. The CDR3 DNA is TGTGCCAGTTCGGGGGGGGTGATGAACACTGAAGCTTTCTTT.

This clonotype was detected many times. V usage is TRBV6-5 and J usage is TRBJ1-2; D uncertain. V lost 2 bases and J lost 0, with 7 bases in between. Germline V lookup: CDR1 MNHEY, CDR2 SVGAGI. The CDR3 spans 14 residues. CDR3 DNA sequence: TGTGCCAGCAGTTACATGGCTGCTAACTATGGCTACACCTTC. It translates to CASSYMAANYGYTF.

This clonotype was counted only a few times. The chain recombines TRBV7-9 with TRBJ2-7, with D perhaps matching TRBD1 (5 bases). Germline V gene lookup returns CDR1 SEHNR and CDR2 FQNEAQ (reference sequence). The CDR3 extends over 16 amino acids. V was shortened by 1 base and J by 3 bases, with 16 bases between the two germline ends. The CDR3 loop is CASSLGSGQNYYEQYF. In DNA, the CDR3 is TGTGCCAGCAGCTTAGGGTCAGGGCAGAATTACTACGAGCAGTACTTC.

This clonotype was seen only a few times. This chain links TRBV28 with TRBJ2-7; 8 bases match TRBD1. The V gene's germline CDR1 is MDHEN and CDR2 SYDVKM. The CDR3 has 14 residues. Trimming cost V 1 base and J 5 bases; bases outside gene matches: 4. CDR3 region: CASSLSGGFNEQYF. The CDR3 DNA follows: TGTGCCAGCAGTTTATCAGGGGGCTTCAACGAGCAGTACTTC. Together with reference TRBV28 and TRBJ2-7, the CDR3 gives the full variable domain: DVKVTQSSRYLVKRTGEKVFLECVQDMDHENMFWYRQDPGLGLRLIYFSYDVKMKEKGDIPEGYSVSREKKERFSLILESASTNQTSMYLCASSLSGGFNEQYFGPGTRLTVT.

This clonotype was seen ten or more times. The chain is built from TRBV28 and TRBJ1-4; 7 positions match TRBD1. Germline V gene lookup returns CDR1 MDHEN and CDR2 SYDVKM. V shed 8 bases and J 5 bases; nucleotides not matched to a gene: 5. This CDR3 region has 13 residues. The CDR3 DNA reads TGTGCCAGCTCCGGGACAGTAAATGAAAAACTGTTTTTT. Protein: CASSGTVNEKLFF. The variable domain in full, completed from reference TRBV28 and TRBJ1-4, reads DVKVTQSSRYLVKRTGEKVFLECVQDMDHENMFWYRQDPGLGLRLIYFSYDVKMKEKGDIPEGYSVSREKKERFSLILESASTNQTSMYLCASSGTVNEKLFFGSGTQLSVL.

This clonotype was observed a single time. The CDR3 DNA sequence: TGCGCCAGCAGCCGGGACACGCGCTATGGCTACACCTTC. It is translated as CASSRDTRYGYTF. The chain links TRBV5-1 to TRBJ1-2, with D perhaps TRBD1 (6 bases). Trimming shortened V by 4 bases and J by 4 bases, and 11 bases separated the two germline ends. The length of the CDR3 is 13 residues. Germline CDR1 is SGHRS and CDR2 is YFSETQ.

In the case of this clonotype: Germline and junction disagree at one end, which may indicate a read error. This rearrangement joins TRBV5-4 to TRBJ1-4, with a weak D call TRBD1 (5 bases). CDR3 length: 15 residues. CDR1 is SGHNT, CDR2 YYREEE, per germline (reference sequence). The CDR3 sequence: CASSLAGVTNEKLFF. The CDR3 region has the DNA TGTGCCAGCAGCTTGGCGGGGGTGACTAATGAGAAACTGTTTTTT.

The V call is TRBV5-6, the J call TRBJ2-7; D perhaps matches TRBD2 (7 bases). Germline values: CDR1 SGHDT, CDR2 YYEEEE. The V end was cut by 1 base, the J end by 0 bases, with 14 bases between. This CDR3 contains 16 residues. CDR3 coding DNA: TGTGCCAGCAGCTTGCATTCTGGGGGGGCCTCCTACGAGCAGTACTTC. Translation: CASSLHSGGASYEQYF.

As concerns this clonotype: This is likely a read error, given that the CDR3 carries no conserved phenylalanine or tryptophan at its end. The V gene is TRBV25-1, the J gene TRBJ1-1; tentatively, D is TRBD1 (6 bases). This CDR3 is built from 15 residues. V was clipped by 5 bases and J by 0 bases, with 13 bases between them. Germline V gene data show CDR1 as MGHDK and CDR2 as SYGVNS. The chain's CDR3 is CASSQQGQMNTEAFS. The CDR3 DNA is TGTGCCAGCAGTCAACAGGGACAAATGAACACTGAAGCTTTCTCT.

As concerns this clonotype: This may arise from a read error, as a much more abundant clone is one base away. The V and J genes are TRBV12-3 or TRBV12-4 and TRBJ2-6; the D call may be TRBD1 or TRBD2 (5 bases each). The CDR3 runs 18 residues. CDR3 sequence: CASSFHRGRGSGANVPTF. The CDR3 DNA reads TGTGCCAGCAGTTTCCATAGAGGTCGGGGCTCTGGGGCCAACGTCCCGACTTTC.

This clonotype has only a few counts. This chain connects TRBV7-6 to TRBJ2-7; no reliable D call. CDR3 length equals 14 residues. Germline V gives CDR1 SGHVS, CDR2 FNYEAQ. Between the trimmed V and J ends, which lost 2 bases and 2 bases, there was a span of 10 bases. The CDR3 reads CASSLYPGPYEQYF. Here the CDR3 DNA reads TGTGCCAGCAGCTTATACCCGGGTCCCTACGAGCAGTACTTC.

The chain employs TRBV27 and TRBJ1-1; D is unclear. This CDR3 has 12 amino acids. Trimming shortened V by 4 bases and J by 9 bases, and 12 bases separated the two germline ends. Germline V gives CDR1 MNHEY, CDR2 SMNVEV (reference sequence). The CDR3 here is CASSSNARKAFF. CDR3 bases: TGTGCCAGCAGTTCTAACGCAAGAAAAGCTTTCTTT.